This paragraph reports one T cell receptor beta chain. 60 Vbeta and 13 Jbeta primers were used in PCR. Generated by immunoSEQ multiplex PCR, the TCRdb table keeps only in-frame clones and is missing some. This table has fewer than 200,000 clones, over 65% appearing once. This specimen comes from a study of cytomegalovirus exposure and HLA in healthy donors. Germline CDR1 and CDR2: MNHNS and SASEGT. The CDR3 has 14 residues. V was clipped by 6 bases and J by 8 bases; unmatched bases: 7. The chain carries TRBV6-1 and TRBJ1-2; 12 positions match TRBD1. This receptor was taken from a man in his sixties in good health and CMV-seronegative. The sample taken for sequencing was PBMCs. The CDR3 reads CASSPGQGARGYTF. The CDR3, as DNA: TGTGCCAGCAGCCCGGGACAGGGGGCGCGGGGCTACACCTTC.